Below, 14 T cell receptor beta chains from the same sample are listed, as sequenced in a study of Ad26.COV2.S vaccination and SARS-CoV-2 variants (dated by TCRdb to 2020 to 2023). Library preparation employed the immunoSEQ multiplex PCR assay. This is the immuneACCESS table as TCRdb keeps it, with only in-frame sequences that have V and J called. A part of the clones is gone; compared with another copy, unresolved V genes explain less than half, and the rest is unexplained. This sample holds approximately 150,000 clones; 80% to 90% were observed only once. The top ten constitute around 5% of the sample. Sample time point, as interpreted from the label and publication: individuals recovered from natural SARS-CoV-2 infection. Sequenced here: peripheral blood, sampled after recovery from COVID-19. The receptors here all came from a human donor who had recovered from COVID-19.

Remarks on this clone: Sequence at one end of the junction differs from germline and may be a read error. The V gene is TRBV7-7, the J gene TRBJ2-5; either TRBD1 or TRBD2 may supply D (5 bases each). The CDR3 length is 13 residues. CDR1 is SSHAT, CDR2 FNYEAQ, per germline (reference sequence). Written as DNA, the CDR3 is TGTGCTAGCAGCTTAGGGGCGGGAGAGACCCAGTACTTC. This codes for CASSLGAGETQYF. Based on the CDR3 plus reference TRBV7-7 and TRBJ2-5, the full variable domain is GAGVSQSPRYKVTKRGQDVTLRCDPISSHATLYWYQQALGQGPEFLTYFNYEAQPDKSGLPSDRFSAERPEGSISTLTIQRTEQRDSAMYRCASSLGAGETQYFGPGTRLLVL.

CDR3 nucleotide sequence: TGTGCCAGCAGCGGCAGGACTGGGACAGGTCCGCGGGAGCAGTACTTC. It specifies CASSGRTGTGPREQYF. The chain combines TRBV11-3 with TRBJ2-7, with TRBD1 identical over 8 bases. After removal of 5 bases from V and 7 bases from J, the junction contained 16 bases not matched to a gene. Per the germline V gene, CDR1 is SGHNT and CDR2 is YENEEA. The CDR3 has 16 amino acids.

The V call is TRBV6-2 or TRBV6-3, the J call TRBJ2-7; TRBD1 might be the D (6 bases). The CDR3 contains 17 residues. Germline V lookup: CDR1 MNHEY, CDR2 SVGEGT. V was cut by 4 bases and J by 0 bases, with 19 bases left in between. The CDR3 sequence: CASSFSTSTGSSYEQYF. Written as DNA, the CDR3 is TGTGCCAGCAGTTTCTCAACGTCGACAGGCAGCTCCTACGAGCAGTACTTC.

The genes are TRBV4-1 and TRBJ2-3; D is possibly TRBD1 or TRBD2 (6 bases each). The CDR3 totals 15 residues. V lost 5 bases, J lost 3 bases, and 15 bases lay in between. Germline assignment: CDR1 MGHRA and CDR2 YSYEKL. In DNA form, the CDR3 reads TGCGCCAGCAGCTCTTATACAGGGAGGACAGATACGCAGTATTTT. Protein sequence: CASSSYTGRTDTQYF.

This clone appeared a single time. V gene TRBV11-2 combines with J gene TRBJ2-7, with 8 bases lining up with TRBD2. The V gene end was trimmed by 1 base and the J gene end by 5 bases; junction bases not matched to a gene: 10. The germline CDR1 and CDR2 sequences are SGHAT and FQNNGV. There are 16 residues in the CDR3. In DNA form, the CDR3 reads TGTGCCAGCAGCTTAGGTGCGACTAGCGAACCCCACGAGCAGTACTTC. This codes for CASSLGATSEPHEQYF.

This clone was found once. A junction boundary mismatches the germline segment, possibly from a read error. CDR3 sequence: CASSRPGQQETQYF. The CDR3 coding sequence is TGTGCTAGCAGCCGACCGGGACAGCAAGAGACCCAGTACTTC. This rearrangement joins TRBV7-7 to TRBJ2-5; 7 nucleotides match TRBD1. The CDR3 consists of 14 residues. The germline CDR1 and CDR2 sequences are SSHAT and FNYEAQ (reference sequence).

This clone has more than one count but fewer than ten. As DNA, the CDR3 is TGTGCCAGCGGGAAAGGGGATATCGGGGAGCTGTTTTTT. Encoded protein: CASGKGDIGELFF. This chain connects TRBV11-3 to TRBJ2-2; D is perhaps TRBD1 (5 bases). Trimming cost V 8 bases and J 7 bases, with 14 bases left between them. The germline CDR1 and CDR2 sequences are SGHNT and YENEEA. The CDR3 extends over 13 amino acids.

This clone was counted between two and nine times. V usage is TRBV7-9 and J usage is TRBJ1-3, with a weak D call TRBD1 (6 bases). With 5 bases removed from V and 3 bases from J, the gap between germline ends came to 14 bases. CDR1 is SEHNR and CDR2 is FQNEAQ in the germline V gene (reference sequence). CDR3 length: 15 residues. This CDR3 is CASSHHRADGNTIYF. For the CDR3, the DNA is TGTGCCAGCAGCCATCACAGGGCTGATGGAAACACCATATATTTT.

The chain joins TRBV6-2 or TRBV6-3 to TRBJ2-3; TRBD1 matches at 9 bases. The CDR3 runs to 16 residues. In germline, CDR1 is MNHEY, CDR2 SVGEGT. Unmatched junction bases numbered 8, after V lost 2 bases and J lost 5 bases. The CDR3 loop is CASSYLPGTGQDTQYF. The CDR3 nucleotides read TGTGCCAGCAGTTACCTACCCGGGACAGGGCAAGATACGCAGTATTTT.

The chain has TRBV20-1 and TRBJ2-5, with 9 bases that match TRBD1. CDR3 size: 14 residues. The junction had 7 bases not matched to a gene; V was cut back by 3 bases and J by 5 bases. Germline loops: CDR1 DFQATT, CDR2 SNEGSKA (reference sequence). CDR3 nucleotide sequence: TGCAGTGCTAGTGGGGACAGGGAAGGGGAGACCCAGTACTTC. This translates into CSASGDREGETQYF.

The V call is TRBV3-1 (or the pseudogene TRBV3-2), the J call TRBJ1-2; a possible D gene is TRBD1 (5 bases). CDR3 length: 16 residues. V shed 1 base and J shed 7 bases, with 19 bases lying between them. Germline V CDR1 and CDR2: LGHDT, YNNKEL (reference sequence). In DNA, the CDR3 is TGTGCCAGCAGCCAAGGATTGAGACAATTCGGGGGTGGCTACACCTTC. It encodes CASSQGLRQFGGGYTF.

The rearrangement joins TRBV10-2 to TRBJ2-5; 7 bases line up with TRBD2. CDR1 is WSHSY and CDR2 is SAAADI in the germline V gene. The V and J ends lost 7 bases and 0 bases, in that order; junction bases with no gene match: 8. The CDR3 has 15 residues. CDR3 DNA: TGCGCCAGCACTCGAGCGGGGTACGACCAAGAGACCCAGTACTTC. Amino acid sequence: CASTRAGYDQETQYF.

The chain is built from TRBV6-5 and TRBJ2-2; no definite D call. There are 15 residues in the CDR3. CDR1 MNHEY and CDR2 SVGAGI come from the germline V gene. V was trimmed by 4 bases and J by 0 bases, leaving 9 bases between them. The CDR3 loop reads CASSSDTANTGELFF. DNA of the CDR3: TGTGCCAGCAGTTCTGACACCGCGAACACCGGGGAGCTGTTTTTT.

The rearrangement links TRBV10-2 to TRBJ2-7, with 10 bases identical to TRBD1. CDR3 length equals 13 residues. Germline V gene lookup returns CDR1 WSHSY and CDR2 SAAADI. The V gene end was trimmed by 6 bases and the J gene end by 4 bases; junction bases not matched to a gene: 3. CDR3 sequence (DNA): TGCGCCAGCAGCCGGGGACAGGGGTACGAGCAGTACTTC. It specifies CASSRGQGYEQYF.